This entry concerns a single T cell receptor beta chain. What it recognizes is unknown. Germline values: CDR1 SEHNR, CDR2 FQNEAQ (reference sequence). Trimming cost V 6 bases and J 6 bases; bases outside gene matches: 7. This CDR3 contains 14 residues. The method was immunoSEQ multiplex PCR; TCRdb's version includes in-frame clones alone and lacks a portion of them. The sample contains roughly 150,000 clones, roughly 96% of which appear only once. The data stem from a study of cytomegalovirus exposure and HLA in healthy donors. Findings and limits, study-wide: Among TCR beta chains, those listed as cytomegalovirus-associated numbered about 160.

The TCR originated in a woman aged 18-29 years in good health and CMV-seronegative. The chain is built from TRBV7-9 and TRBJ1-3; 8 bases fit TRBD1. The sample comprised PBMCs. CDR3 DNA sequence: TGTGCCAGCAGGAGTGGACAGGGAGAAAACACCATATATTTT. Translation: CASRSGQGENTIYF.